These 24 T cell receptor beta chains were all obtained from the same sample, sequenced in a study of blood T cells in healthy people across ages (dated by TCRdb to between 2014 and 2017). Libraries were built with 5' RACE. Sequencing took place on an Illumina HiSeq 2500. A second PCR of roughly 7 to 11 cycles was performed with a sample-barcoded 5' primer and a J-beta primer mix. The public reads were run again by TCRdb, first through fastp at Q25 and then through MiXCR, and only productive beta chains were kept. When rows share a CDR3 protein, they turn into one entry using the most common DNA and genes. This sample is represented by about 1 million distinct CDR3 sequences; approximately 25% of them were singletons. The ten top clones hold less than 0.75% of the sample. These same records also appear under a second study, on T cells of mothers and their children.

The sequenced sample consisted of blood. The source is a girl aged 2-9 years in good health.

This clonotype was detected a few times. V usage is TRBV7-9 and J usage is TRBJ2-5, with no clear D. Trimming left V 4 bases short and J 0 bases short, with 3 bases between. The germline V gene encodes CDR1 SEHNR and CDR2 FQNEAQ (reference sequence). This CDR3 has 12 amino acids. The CDR3 here is CASSSHQETQYF. The DNA for the CDR3 is TGTGCCAGCAGCTCACACCAAGAGACCCAGTACTTC.

J is TRBJ1-4 and V is TRBV7-9; D is unclear. Trimming left V 3 bases short and J 6 bases short, with 11 bases between. CDR1 is SEHNR, CDR2 FQNEAQ, per germline (reference sequence). This CDR3 comprises 14 residues. The chain's CDR3 is CASSLGSRDEKLFF. Written as DNA, the CDR3 is TGTGCCAGCAGCTTGGGCTCCCGGGATGAAAAACTGTTTTTT.

This clonotype was observed at least ten times. This chain links TRBV11-2 with TRBJ1-1; D is unclear. Germline CDR1 is SGHAT and CDR2 is FQNNGV. Trimming removed 1 base from V and 2 bases from J, with 8 bases in between. This CDR3 contains 14 residues. This CDR3 is CASSLVGSNTEAFF. CDR3 in DNA: TGTGCCAGCAGCTTAGTCGGCAGTAACACTGAAGCTTTCTTT. The full variable domain, completed using reference TRBV11-2 and TRBJ1-1, is EAGVAQSPRYKIIEKRQSVAFWCNPISGHATLYWYQQILGQGPKLLIQFQNNGVVDDSQLPKDRFSAERLKGVDSTLKIQPAKLEDSAVYLCASSLVGSNTEAFFGQGTRLTVV.

This chain links TRBV6-6 with TRBJ1-2; unclear D gene. Germline-derived CDR1 and CDR2 are MNHNY and SVGAGI (reference sequence). The CDR3 length is 14 residues. V was trimmed by 5 bases and J by 5 bases, leaving 15 bases between them. The CDR3 nucleotides are TGTGCCAGCAGTCCACGTCCTCCCGCTTATGGCTACACCTTC. It is translated as CASSPRPPAYGYTF.

The CDR3 DNA reads TGCAGTGCACAGTGGGACAGGGGAGGTTACGAGCAGTACTTC. Amino acid sequence: CSAQWDRGGYEQYF. This sequence joins TRBV20-1 and TRBJ2-1; 10 nucleotides line up with TRBD1. TRBJ2-7 matches the DNA end more closely, so the J call is doubtful. Germline CDR1 reads DFQATT; CDR2 reads SNEGSKA (reference sequence). This CDR3 is built from 14 residues.

Only a few counts were recorded for this clonotype. This sequence joins TRBV12-3 or TRBV12-4 and TRBJ1-4, with D hard to call. V lost 3 bases, J lost 5 bases, and 4 bases lay in between. This CDR3 is 12 amino acids long. DNA for the CDR3: TGTGCCAGCAGTTTCCTGAATGAAAAACTGTTTTTT. The encoded protein is CASSFLNEKLFF.

As regards this clonotype: The germline gene is not matched at one end of the junction; a read error may be the cause. The V and J genes are TRBV5-1 and TRBJ2-2; a weak D match, TRBD2 (6 bases). Germline loops: CDR1 SGHRS, CDR2 YFSETQ. The CDR3 has 15 residues. The CDR3 loop is CASSPGLHNTGEPFF. The CDR3 DNA follows: TGCGCCAGCAGCCCGGGACTCCATAACACCGGGGAGCCGTTTTTT.

J is TRBJ2-5 and V is TRBV6-6; D is uncertain. The J call may not be correct, given that the DNA end is closer to TRBJ2-7. Germline CDR1 is MNHNY and CDR2 is SVGAGI (reference sequence). The CDR3 has 16 amino acids. The DNA for the CDR3 is TGTGCCAGCAGCTCCGCCGCGGACGGCATGTCCTACGAGCAGTACTTC. Encoded protein: CASSSAADGMSYEQYF.

The chain is built from TRBV2 and TRBJ2-1, with TRBD2 matching 13 bases. In germline, CDR1 is SNHLY, CDR2 FYNNEI. The CDR3 sequence is 15 residues long. V lost 8 bases, J lost 7 bases, and 8 bases stayed unmatched. CDR3 region: CASAPTSGGGNEQFF. The CDR3 coding sequence is TGTGCCAGCGCTCCTACTAGCGGGGGGGGAAATGAGCAGTTCTTC.

This clonotype was recorded at least ten times. The chain joins TRBV29-1 to TRBJ2-7, with 7 positions matching TRBD2. Germline assignment: CDR1 SQVTM and CDR2 ANQGSEA. The J segment lost 4 bases and the V segment lost 6 bases, leaving 12 bases of the junction unmatched. The CDR3 is 14 amino acids. CDR3 sequence: CSVGLIGGKYEQYF. CDR3 DNA: TGCAGCGTCGGTCTGATCGGGGGGAAGTACGAGCAGTACTTC.

The chain is built from TRBV6-2 or TRBV6-3 and TRBJ2-7; 7 bases map to TRBD2. This CDR3 has 16 amino acids. Germline V gene lookup returns CDR1 MNHEY and CDR2 SVGEGT. J lost 0 bases, V lost 7 bases, and 12 bases had no gene match. Written as DNA, the CDR3 is TGTGCCAGCATATCAGTAAGCGGGGCTTACTCCTACGAGCAGTACTTC. Protein sequence: CASISVSGAYSYEQYF.

This chain uses TRBV19 with TRBJ1-1; 7 nucleotides line up with TRBD1. Germline-derived CDR1 and CDR2 are LNHDA and SQIVND (reference sequence). Germline trimming cut 5 bases from V and 7 bases from J; bases unmatched to any gene: 7. The CDR3 length is 13 residues. The CDR3 nucleotides read TGTGCCAGTAGTCCCGGACAGGAGTTTGAAGCTTTCTTT. The encoded protein is CASSPGQEFEAFF. The complete variable domain, with remaining parts taken from reference TRBV19 and TRBJ1-1, reads DGGITQSPKYLFRKEGQNVTLSCEQNLNHDAMYWYRQDPGQGLRLIYYSQIVNDFQKGDIAEGYSVSREKKESFPLTVTSAQKNPTAFYLCASSPGQEFEAFFGQGTRLTVV.

A remark on this clonotype: Sequence at one end of the junction differs from germline and may be a read error. The chain joins TRBV15 to TRBJ2-1; unclear D gene. The CDR3 is 15 amino acids. The germline V gene encodes CDR1 LNHNV and CDR2 YYDKDF (reference sequence). CDR3 in DNA: TGTGCCACCAGCAGAGATCACCCCGGCTCCAATGAGCACTTCTTC. It is translated as CATSRDHPGSNEHFF.

This chain uses TRBV7-2 with TRBJ2-4, with 7 bases aligning to TRBD1. From germline, CDR1 is SGHTA and CDR2 FQGNSA. The CDR3 is made up of 13 amino acids. After removal of 5 bases from V and 7 bases from J, the junction contained 5 bases not matched to a gene. As DNA, the CDR3 is TGTGCCAGCAGCCAAGGGGGCTCGAACATTCAGTACTTC. Translation gives CASSQGGSNIQYF.

This clonotype was recorded many times. The chain has TRBV6-2 or TRBV6-3 and TRBJ2-1; D is unclear. Trimming removed 0 bases at V and 0 bases at J, with 9 bases between. Germline CDR1 and CDR2: MNHEY and SVGEGT. CDR3 length equals 16 residues. CDR3 coding DNA: TGTGCCAGCAGTTACTCGTACGTCAGCTCCTACAATGAGCAGTTCTTC. Translated, it gives CASSYSYVSSYNEQFF.

This chain uses TRBV7-8 with TRBJ1-5, with 7 nucleotides matching TRBD1. Unmatched junction bases numbered 7, after V lost 5 bases and J lost 3 bases. CDR3 length: 15 amino acids. Germline lookup yields CDR1 SGHVS and CDR2 FQNEAQ. CDR3 nucleotides: TGTGCCAGCAGCCCGCTGGGACAGTACAATCAGCCCCAGCATTTT. The encoded protein is CASSPLGQYNQPQHF.

This clonotype was picked up many times. The chain joins TRBV6-5 to TRBJ2-7; 7 nucleotides agree with TRBD2. Germline trimming cut 6 bases from V and 0 bases from J; bases unmatched to any gene: 11. The CDR3 covers 16 residues. Germline V lookup: CDR1 MNHEY, CDR2 SVGAGI. CDR3 amino acids: CASSSRAGTTSYEQYF. The CDR3 DNA reads as TGTGCCAGCAGCTCCCGGGCGGGGACTACCTCCTACGAGCAGTACTTC.

This chain connects TRBV7-2 to TRBJ2-7, with D unclear. V was trimmed by 1 base and J by 4 bases, leaving 11 bases between them. The CDR3 has 14 amino acids. Per the germline V gene, CDR1 is SGHTA and CDR2 is FQGNSA. As DNA, the CDR3 is TGTGCCAGCAGCTTAGGGGTAGACTTTTACGAGCAGTACTTC. Its translation is CASSLGVDFYEQYF. Full variable domain (outside the CDR3, taken from reference TRBV7-2 and TRBJ2-7): GAGVSQSPSNKVTEKGKDVELRCDPISGHTALYWYRQSLGQGLEFLIYFQGNSAPDKSGLPSDRFSAERTGGSVSTLTIQRTQQEDSAVYLCASSLGVDFYEQYFGPGTRLTVT.

CDR3 nucleotides: TGTGCCAGCAGTAATGGCTTTGAGCAGTTCTTC. Its translation is CASSNGFEQFF. The V call is TRBV12-3 or TRBV12-4, the J call TRBJ2-1; D gene uncertain. The germline V and J ends were trimmed by 5 bases and 9 bases, with 8 bases remaining between them. This CDR3 contains 11 residues.

This clonotype was found a few times. This rearrangement joins TRBV20-1 to TRBJ2-7; TRBD2 is a possible D gene (6 bases). V was shortened by 5 bases and J by 3 bases, with 11 bases between the two germline ends. The CDR3 has 12 residues. CDR1 is DFQATT and CDR2 is SNEGSKA in the germline V gene (reference sequence). The CDR3: CSAGRLGYEQYF. CDR3 in DNA: TGCAGTGCTGGAAGACTAGGCTACGAGCAGTACTTC.

This clonotype was recorded many times. The CDR3 DNA is TGTGCCAGCAGTGGACAGTCCTACGAGCAGTACTTC. Encoded protein: CASSGQSYEQYF. This chain connects TRBV25-1 to TRBJ2-7, with D possibly matching TRBD1 (5 bases). V dropped 4 bases and J dropped 1 base, with 5 bases sitting between them. The CDR3 is 12 residues long. CDR1 is MGHDK and CDR2 is SYGVNS in the germline V gene.

This clonotype came up a few times. The chain links TRBV10-2 to TRBJ2-5; TRBD2 aligns across 10 bases. The CDR3 has 17 amino acids. In germline, CDR1 is WSHSY, CDR2 SAAADI. V lost 4 bases and J lost 5; bases outside the gene matches: 13. CDR3 loop: CASSGPGSGGAWETQYF. In nucleotides, the CDR3 is TGCGCCAGCAGTGGCCCTGGCAGCGGGGGGGCATGGGAGACCCAGTACTTC.

The chain employs TRBV5-1 and TRBJ2-1, with D perhaps matching TRBD1 (5 bases). Between the trimmed V and J ends, which lost 0 bases and 5 bases, there was a span of 12 bases. Germline-derived CDR1 and CDR2 are SGHRS and YFSETQ. The CDR3 length is 15 residues. The CDR3, as DNA: TGCGCCAGCAGCTTGGGTATGGGGCTTAACAATGAGCAGTTCTTC. Protein product: CASSLGMGLNNEQFF.

This clonotype has more than one count but fewer than ten. The chain carries TRBV28 and TRBJ2-7; maybe TRBD2 (5 bases). From germline, CDR1 is MDHEN and CDR2 SYDVKM. V was trimmed by 11 bases and J by 6 bases, leaving 35 bases between them. The CDR3 length is 18 residues. CDR3 in amino acids: CAVCPASGVGIGSLEQYF. CDR3 sequence (DNA): TGTGCCGTCTGCCCGGCGAGCGGCGTGGGGATTGGGTCACTCGAGCAGTACTTC.